This TCR beta chain is drawn from a study of cytomegalovirus exposure and HLA in healthy donors (dated by TCRdb to 2016 to 2017). Describing the broader study: According to a later analysis, the roughly 120 validation repertoires were produced on the same platform as the 700 or so repertoires of the first cohort. The study combined high-throughput TCR immunosequencing, statistical association of individual TCRs with disease status, and machine learning to predict cytomegalovirus infection status. Besides the first cohort of hundreds of subjects, a separate validation cohort made up of over 95 different subjects was used. The study aimed to test whether signatures of past pathogen exposure could be identified by cataloging public T cell receptors.

A remark on this clone: The target of this receptor is not known. Qualities for individual bases were not recorded, and no much larger clone is one base off.

Libraries were built with the immunoSEQ multiplex PCR assay. As for how the authors treated the data: A statistical classification framework was developed to diagnose cytomegalovirus status using the catalog of TCR beta chain sequences. TCRdb re-hosts the immuneACCESS table, in-frame sequences only. Its copies lack some clones; in the studies checked, an unresolved V gene accounts for under half of them, and the cause for the rest is not known. V, J and clone size are taken as reported in that table, and D and trimming were inferred from the DNA itself. In all, the sample holds under 300,000 clones, and 90% of those were seen once. Clones ranked in the top ten supply about 0.36% of the sample. The CDR3, from cysteine to phenylalanine, totals 14 residues. CDR3 DNA only is kept here, 42 bases in frame from base 1. The V end loses 6 bases and the J end loses 1 base, and a stretch of 12 bases separates them. The germline V gene gives CDR1 as MDHEN and CDR2 as SYDVKM.

The donors were included in the validation cohort of some 120 subjects, a group kept apart from the approximately 700-subject first cohort. Overall results and qualifications from the work: The classifier was reported to diagnose cytomegalovirus status with high specificity and sensitivity in both the original and validation cohorts. In the study, about 150 TCR beta chains were listed as associated with cytomegalovirus. While some public TCRs were present in many individuals, most TCR sequences turned up only very rarely across donors. Subsequent analysis determined that TCRs grouped into clusters in the first cohort also showed a tendency toward co-occurrence across the 130 or so validation repertoires, and 94% of cluster scores exceeded 0. All 120 or so repertoires were used to score co-occurrence in the validation cohort in a later analysis, because that analysis had no HLA typing for the cohort. The authors suggested that the approach could potentially be extended to other disease states and immunological phenotypes. A few of the identified cytomegalovirus-associated TCR beta chains were confirmed in vitro to be specific for cytomegalovirus antigens.

The receptor was derived from a woman between 18 and 29 years old in good health and CMV-seronegative. Sequences were obtained from PBMCs. The chain joins TRBV28 to TRBJ1-1; the D gene cannot be named for sure. The DNA sequence follows: TGTGCCAGCAGGGACTTACAAGCGAACACTGAAGCTTTCTTT. It encodes CASRDLQANTEAFF.